This TCR beta chain was recorded in a study of T cell changes during pregnancy in multiple sclerosis. J lost 4 bases, V lost 2 bases, and 7 bases had no gene match. Germline-derived CDR1 and CDR2 are LNHNV and YYDKDF (reference sequence). CDR3 length: 17 amino acids. TCRdb's copy holds only in-frame clones and misses some; the assay was immunoSEQ multiplex PCR. The data show about 64,000 clones, with roughly 88% seen just once and 1.3% held by the top ten. This clone has only one observation. The J gene is TRBJ2-2, the V gene TRBV15; TRBD1 matches at 10 bases. Sequences were derived from peripheral blood, sampled in the second trimester of pregnancy. This clonotype was obtained from a female donor with multiple sclerosis, enrolled in a pregnancy study. As DNA, the CDR3 is TGTGCCACCAGCAGAAGAGGACAGGGGGGGATCACCGGGGAGCTGTTTTTT. Its protein is CATSRRGQGGITGELFF.